A single sample gave rise to the 29 T cell receptor delta chains below, sequenced in a study of Vδ1+ human thymocytes. Study-wide results and caveats: Highly polyclonal TRG and TRD repertoires with Gaussian CDR3 length distributions appeared in thymus.

RNA was extracted from the cells and then reverse transcribed. CDR3 amplicons came from multiplex PCR with pooled V-gene forward and constant-region reverse primers. TCRdb re-called the multiplex PCR reads via CATT. The table records some 19,000 delta-chain clones, 8% to 10% of them present only once. The antigens of these receptors remain unknown. Material for sequencing was Vdelta1+ gamma-delta thymocytes from the thymus. The sample's subset: FACS-sorted CD3+ TCRalphabeta- TCRVdelta1+ TCRVdelta2- thymocytes. These receptors all stem from a child less than two years old who had congenital heart surgery.

This clone occurred a few times. The chain uses TRDV1 and TRDJ1; 9 bases map to TRDD3. The germline V gene encodes CDR1 TSWWSYY and CDR2 QGS. V lost 1 base, J lost 0 bases, and 15 bases stayed unmatched. The CDR3 has 20 amino acids. CDR3: CALGERSFRTGGLYTDKLIF. DNA of the CDR3: TGTGCTCTTGGGGAACGTTCCTTCCGTACTGGGGGACTATACACCGATAAACTCATCTTT.

The assigned J gene is TRDJ1, but the V gene is uncalled. This CDR3 spans 17 amino acids. CDR3: CALVEFLRTPRADKLIF. For the CDR3, the DNA is TGTGCTCTTGTGGAGTTCCTAAGGACTCCCCGGGCCGATAAACTCATCTTT.

The chain has TRDV2 and TRDJ1; 7 bases fit TRDD3. Germline V CDR1 and CDR2: GEAIGNYY, EKD. This CDR3 is 15 amino acids long. The V segment lost 5 bases and the J segment 0 bases; nucleotides outside the gene matches: 8. This CDR3 reads CACAYWGSYTDKLIF. CDR3 bases: TGTGCCTGTGCCTACTGGGGATCGTACACCGATAAACTCATCTTT.

The chain recombines TRDV1 with TRDJ1, with 10 nucleotides matching TRDD3. Germline V gene lookup returns CDR1 TSWWSYY and CDR2 QGS. CDR3 size: 21 residues. V lost 2 bases, J lost 3 bases, and 21 bases stayed unmatched. The CDR3 nucleotides read TGTGCTCTTGGGGAAGGGCCAGCAGACTGGGGGATCAAGCCAGACCCCGATAAACTCATCTTT. Its translation is CALGEGPADWGIKPDPDKLIF.

The V gene is TRDV1, the J gene TRDJ1; 8 positions agree with TRDD3. The ends lost 5 bases at V and 0 bases at J; junction bases unmatched: 11. The CDR3 loop spans 17 amino acids. The germline V gene encodes CDR1 TSWWSYY and CDR2 QGS. The CDR3, as DNA: TGTGCTCTTGGGAACTACTGGGGGCCTCAACACACCGATAAACTCATCTTT. Translating it yields CALGNYWGPQHTDKLIF.

A note on this clone: Distinct nucleotide sequences in the sample also encode this CDR3. The chain links TRDV1 to TRDJ1, with D perhaps TRDD2 (6 bases). The CDR3 is 17 residues long. Trimming cost V 6 bases and J 0 bases, with 20 bases left between them. The germline V gene has CDR1 TSWWSYY and CDR2 QGS. DNA of the CDR3: TGTGCTCTTGGAGAATCCCCTTCCCAGGGGTACACCGATAAACTCATCTTT. Protein product: CALGESPSQGYTDKLIF.

This rearrangement joins TRDV1 to TRDJ1; no clear D gene. Germline matching of the DNA provided the J gene here, since TCRdb leaves it blank. Trimming took off 4 bases at V and 4 bases at J, with 16 bases between the two ends. Germline assignment: CDR1 TSWWSYY and CDR2 QGS. CDR3 length equals 15 residues. The CDR3 sequence is CALGVAPVALDKLIF. CDR3 nucleotides: TGTGCTCTTGGGGTTGCCCCTGTTGCCCTCGATAAACTCATCTTT.

This clone turned up a few times. A read error may produce the germline difference seen at one junction end. The chain is built from TRDV1 and TRDJ2; 12 positions agree with TRDD3. The V gene's germline CDR1 is TSWWSYY and CDR2 QGS. The CDR3 consists of 18 residues. The chain's CDR3 is CAPGERSWGIRRTAQLFF. The CDR3 DNA reads TGTGCTCCTGGGGAACGATCCTGGGGGATACGGAGGACAGCACAACTCTTCTTT.

This clone has only a few counts. This chain links TRDV2 with TRDJ1, with 13 bases lining up with TRDD3. CDR1 and CDR2 from the germline V gene are GEAIGNYY and EKD. V lost 8 bases, J lost 4 bases, and 24 bases stayed unmatched. The CDR3 totals 20 residues. CDR3 sequence (DNA): TGTGCCTTTGCGCCTTCTCCGTGCCCCACTGGGGGATACGCGGACGATAAACTCATCTTT. This gives the protein CAFAPSPCPTGGYADDKLIF.

This clone was found a few times. The V and J genes are TRDV1 and TRDJ1, with 11 bases matching TRDD3. J was trimmed by 7 bases and V by 0 bases; bases with no gene match: 19. Per germline, CDR1 TSWWSYY and CDR2 QGS. The CDR3 is 20 residues long. In DNA form, the CDR3 reads TGTGCTCTTGGGGAACTAGGGCCTACTCTGGTGGGGGATACGCTTGGTAAACTCATCTTT. Translated: CALGELGPTLVGDTLGKLIF.

The gene calls are TRDV1 and TRDJ1, with 10 bases matching TRDD3. Germline V gives CDR1 TSWWSYY, CDR2 QGS. The CDR3 runs to 18 residues. J gave up 3 bases and V 2 bases, and 12 bases lay outside the gene matches. CDR3 amino acids: CALGELGDLGDTSDKLIF. In DNA, the CDR3 is TGTGCTCTTGGGGAATTAGGCGACTTGGGGGATACATCCGATAAACTCATCTTT.

This sequence joins TRDV1 and TRDJ1; TRDD2 matches at 9 bases. CDR1 and CDR2 (germline): TSWWSYY, QGS. The CDR3 runs to 20 residues. The junction had 25 bases not matched to a gene; V was cut back by 4 bases and J by 7 bases. For the CDR3, the DNA is TGTGCTCTTGGGGTCCAACCTTCCTACGTAACGATCGGGGGACCGGGTAAACTCATCTTT. Protein product: CALGVQPSYVTIGGPGKLIF.

Relative to its sample, this clone is medium-sized. The chain employs TRDV2 and TRDJ1, with TRDD3 identical over 13 bases. The length of the CDR3 is 16 residues. Trimming took 7 bases from V and 5 from J; bases not matched to a gene: 12. The germline V gene has CDR1 GEAIGNYY and CDR2 EKD. The CDR3 here is CACLHWGIRVWDKLIF. For the CDR3, the DNA is TGTGCCTGCCTCCACTGGGGGATACGCGTCTGGGATAAACTCATCTTT.

The table lists this clone with a few counts. This chain connects TRDV1 to TRDJ1; D not resolved. Germline CDR1 is TSWWSYY and CDR2 is QGS. This CDR3 has 15 amino acids. V was cut by 7 bases and J by 1 base, with 16 bases left in between. The CDR3, as DNA: TGTGCTCTTGTTGTAGAGCACCCGCTCACCGATAAACTCATCTTT. It is translated as CALVVEHPLTDKLIF.

In the case of this clone: This could be a read error, since a much larger clone is one nucleotide away. This sample also contains other DNA sequences that code for the same CDR3. This chain uses TRDV2 with TRDJ1; TRDD3 is a possible D gene (6 bases). TCRdb carries no J gene annotation; the J gene was assigned here by matching the DNA with germline. CDR1 is GEAIGNYY, CDR2 EKD, per germline. The CDR3 has 17 residues. In DNA, the CDR3 is TGTGCCTGCGACACCAACAGTGGCGGGGGAGCTCCCGATAAACTCATCTTT. It specifies CACDTNSGGGAPDKLIF.

The rearrangement uses TRDV1 and TRDJ2; the match to TRDD3 covers 8 bases. The CDR3 totals 15 residues. The junction had 9 bases not matched to a gene; V was cut back by 3 bases and J by 9 bases. From germline, CDR1 is TSWWSYY and CDR2 QGS. CDR3: CALGDTGWGITQLFF. DNA for the CDR3: TGTGCTCTTGGGGATACGGGGTGGGGGATCACACAACTCTTCTTT.

The genes are TRDV1 and TRDJ1; 13 nucleotides align to TRDD3. The length of the CDR3 is 19 residues. The ends lost 1 base at V and 3 bases at J; junction bases unmatched: 11. Looked up from germline, CDR1 is TSWWSYY and CDR2 is QGS. The CDR3 sequence: CALGERSLYWGIRSDKLIF. CDR3 nucleotide sequence: TGTGCTCTTGGGGAACGATCCCTGTACTGGGGGATACGGTCCGATAAACTCATCTTT.

This sequence joins TRDV1 and TRDJ1; 7 bases agree with TRDD3. The junction had 16 bases not matched to a gene; V was cut back by 3 bases and J by 0 bases. Germline V gene data show CDR1 as TSWWSYY and CDR2 as QGS. The CDR3 runs 19 residues. For the CDR3, the DNA is TGTGCTCTTGGGGACGGCGTTCGGGGGGATCCCCCTAACACCGATAAACTCATCTTT. This sequence encodes CALGDGVRGDPPNTDKLIF.

The gene calls are TRDV1 and TRDJ1, with TRDD2 matching 8 bases. The J gene was missing in TCRdb and was found by matching the end of the DNA to germline. Unmatched junction bases numbered 19, after V lost 4 bases and J lost 0 bases. The CDR3 sequence is 20 residues long. CDR1 is TSWWSYY and CDR2 is QGS in the germline V gene. For the CDR3, the DNA is TGTGCTCTTGGGGTAAACGCTTCCTACGGGGGGTCCTTGTACACCGATAAACTCATCTTT. This translates into CALGVNASYGGSLYTDKLIF.

Comments on this clone: Other DNA sequences in the same sample also yield this CDR3. The chain links TRDV1 to TRDJ2, with D tentatively TRDD2 (5 bases). The germline V gene has CDR1 TSWWSYY and CDR2 QGS. CDR3 length: 18 residues. V was cut by 5 bases and J by 0 bases, with 19 bases left in between. This CDR3 reads CALGTFGLPAALTAQLFF. Here the CDR3 DNA reads TGTGCTCTTGGGACCTTTGGACTTCCCGCAGCTTTGACAGCACAACTCTTCTTT.

The table lists this clone with a few counts. V and J are TRDV1 and TRDJ1, with 12 bases that match TRDD3. Trimming cost V 2 bases and J 3 bases; bases outside gene matches: 25. Germline V CDR1 and CDR2: TSWWSYY, QGS. The CDR3 spans 23 residues. The CDR3 sequence is CALGEEDPFNGLGDTRSPDKLIF. The CDR3 nucleotides read TGTGCTCTTGGGGAAGAGGATCCCTTCAATGGGCTGGGGGATACGCGAAGCCCCGATAAACTCATCTTT.

V usage is TRDV1 and J usage is TRDJ1; D possibly corresponds to TRDD3 (10 bases). Deletions cut 1 base from V and 0 bases from J, with 30 bases between. In germline, CDR1 is TSWWSYY, CDR2 QGS. CDR3 length: 22 residues. Here the CDR3 DNA reads TGTGCTCTTGGGGAACCCAGCCTTCCTACTGGGGGATGGAGAACTTACACCGATAAACTCATCTTT. It specifies CALGEPSLPTGGWRTYTDKLIF.

This clone was counted between two and nine times. The rearrangement uses TRDV1 and TRDJ1; perhaps TRDD3 as D (6 bases). Trimming cost V 0 bases and J 1 base, with 15 bases left between them. The CDR3 extends over 17 amino acids. Germline assignment: CDR1 TSWWSYY and CDR2 QGS. CDR3 amino acids: CALGELVGWGCTDKLIF. In DNA form, the CDR3 reads TGTGCTCTTGGGGAACTAGTGGGGTGGGGATGCACCGATAAACTCATCTTT.

This clone was recorded a few times. The sample contains more than one DNA sequence encoding this CDR3. The gene calls are TRDV1 and TRDJ1, with D tentatively TRDD2 (6 bases). The CDR3 is 22 residues long. Trimming removed 0 bases at V and 1 base at J, with 30 bases between. Germline CDR1 is TSWWSYY and CDR2 is QGS. CDR3 amino acids: CALGELSHPTMQRYSFTDKLIF. For the CDR3, the DNA is TGTGCTCTTGGGGAACTTAGTCATCCTACGATGCAGAGGTACTCGTTCACCGATAAACTCATCTTT.

This clone was observed a few times. V and J are TRDV1 and TRDJ1; 7 bases match TRDD3. CDR3 length: 18 residues. V gave up 0 bases and J gave up 0 bases; unmatched junction bases: 10. Germline values: CDR1 TSWWSYY, CDR2 QGS. The DNA of the CDR3 is TGTGCTCTTGGGGAACTGCAGTCCCCACTGGGGAACACCGATAAACTCATCTTT. This codes for CALGELQSPLGNTDKLIF.

The rearrangement links TRDV1 to TRDJ1; 10 nucleotides match TRDD3. J was trimmed by 0 bases and V by 3 bases; bases with no gene match: 25. The CDR3 is 23 residues long. CDR1 is TSWWSYY, CDR2 QGS, per germline. For the CDR3, the DNA is TGTGCTCTTGGGGAGCCGAGGGTGATACTTCCCTTACTGGGGGATGTATACACCGATAAACTCATCTTT. Amino acids: CALGEPRVILPLLGDVYTDKLIF.

This clone came up a few times. This chain uses TRDV1 with TRDJ1; D possibly corresponds to TRDD3 (6 bases). Trimming left V 0 bases short and J 3 bases short, with 41 bases between. This CDR3 comprises 25 residues. Germline CDR1 TSWWSYY, CDR2 QGS. For the CDR3, the DNA is TGTGCTCTTGGGGAACTAGGGATTGGACTTCCCTATCGGGATAGCTATCATACCGGGGCCGATAAACTCATCTTT. Its translation is CALGELGIGLPYRDSYHTGADKLIF.

This clone was seen a few times. The chain joins TRDV1 to TRDJ1; D perhaps matches TRDD2 (5 bases). CDR1 and CDR2 from the germline V gene are TSWWSYY and QGS. This CDR3 comprises 16 residues. The V gene lost 9 bases and the J gene lost 10 bases, with 30 bases spanning the gap. The CDR3 reads CALGPLAYSRNAALIF. The CDR3 bases are TGTGCTCTGGGACCCCTGGCCTACTCCCGTAATGCTGCACTCATCTTT.

V usage is TRDV1 and J usage is TRDJ1, with D unresolved. V was trimmed by 2 bases and J by 2 bases, leaving 21 bases between them. Germline V gives CDR1 TSWWSYY, CDR2 QGS. This CDR3 has 18 residues. The CDR3 bases are TGTGCTCTTGGGGAAAGGGTATTCCCCCGTACTAGGACCGATAAACTCATCTTT. The encoded protein is CALGERVFPRTRTDKLIF.